This T cell receptor (beta chain) originates from a study of shared clonotypes between healthy human individuals. The data were produced by immunoSEQ multiplex PCR, yet TCRdb's version contains in-frame clones alone and is incomplete. The sample has some 550,000 clones, roughly 97% seen once. Findings and limits, study-wide: Rarefaction analysis demonstrated incomplete sorted-subset sequencing notwithstanding large depth. Clonotype sharing among the donors was expected to vary with sequencing depth.

The CDR3 is 13 amino acids. Trimming removed 7 bases at V and 1 base at J, with 10 bases between. Germline V gene sequence: CDR1 LNHDA, CDR2 SQIVND (reference sequence). Splitting of CD4+ cells produced CD45RA+ naive and CD45RA-negative memory subsets. Worth noting for this clone: The antigen is undetermined.

This receptor was identified in a woman aged 30 to 39 in good health. The V and J genes are TRBV19 and TRBJ2-5; D is uncertain. Sequencing was carried out using naive CD4+ T cells sorted from blood. Subset denoted: CD45RA+ positively selected. CDR3 region: CASKVTSQETQYF. CDR3 nucleotides: TGTGCCAGTAAAGTAACCTCCCAAGAGACCCAGTACTTC.